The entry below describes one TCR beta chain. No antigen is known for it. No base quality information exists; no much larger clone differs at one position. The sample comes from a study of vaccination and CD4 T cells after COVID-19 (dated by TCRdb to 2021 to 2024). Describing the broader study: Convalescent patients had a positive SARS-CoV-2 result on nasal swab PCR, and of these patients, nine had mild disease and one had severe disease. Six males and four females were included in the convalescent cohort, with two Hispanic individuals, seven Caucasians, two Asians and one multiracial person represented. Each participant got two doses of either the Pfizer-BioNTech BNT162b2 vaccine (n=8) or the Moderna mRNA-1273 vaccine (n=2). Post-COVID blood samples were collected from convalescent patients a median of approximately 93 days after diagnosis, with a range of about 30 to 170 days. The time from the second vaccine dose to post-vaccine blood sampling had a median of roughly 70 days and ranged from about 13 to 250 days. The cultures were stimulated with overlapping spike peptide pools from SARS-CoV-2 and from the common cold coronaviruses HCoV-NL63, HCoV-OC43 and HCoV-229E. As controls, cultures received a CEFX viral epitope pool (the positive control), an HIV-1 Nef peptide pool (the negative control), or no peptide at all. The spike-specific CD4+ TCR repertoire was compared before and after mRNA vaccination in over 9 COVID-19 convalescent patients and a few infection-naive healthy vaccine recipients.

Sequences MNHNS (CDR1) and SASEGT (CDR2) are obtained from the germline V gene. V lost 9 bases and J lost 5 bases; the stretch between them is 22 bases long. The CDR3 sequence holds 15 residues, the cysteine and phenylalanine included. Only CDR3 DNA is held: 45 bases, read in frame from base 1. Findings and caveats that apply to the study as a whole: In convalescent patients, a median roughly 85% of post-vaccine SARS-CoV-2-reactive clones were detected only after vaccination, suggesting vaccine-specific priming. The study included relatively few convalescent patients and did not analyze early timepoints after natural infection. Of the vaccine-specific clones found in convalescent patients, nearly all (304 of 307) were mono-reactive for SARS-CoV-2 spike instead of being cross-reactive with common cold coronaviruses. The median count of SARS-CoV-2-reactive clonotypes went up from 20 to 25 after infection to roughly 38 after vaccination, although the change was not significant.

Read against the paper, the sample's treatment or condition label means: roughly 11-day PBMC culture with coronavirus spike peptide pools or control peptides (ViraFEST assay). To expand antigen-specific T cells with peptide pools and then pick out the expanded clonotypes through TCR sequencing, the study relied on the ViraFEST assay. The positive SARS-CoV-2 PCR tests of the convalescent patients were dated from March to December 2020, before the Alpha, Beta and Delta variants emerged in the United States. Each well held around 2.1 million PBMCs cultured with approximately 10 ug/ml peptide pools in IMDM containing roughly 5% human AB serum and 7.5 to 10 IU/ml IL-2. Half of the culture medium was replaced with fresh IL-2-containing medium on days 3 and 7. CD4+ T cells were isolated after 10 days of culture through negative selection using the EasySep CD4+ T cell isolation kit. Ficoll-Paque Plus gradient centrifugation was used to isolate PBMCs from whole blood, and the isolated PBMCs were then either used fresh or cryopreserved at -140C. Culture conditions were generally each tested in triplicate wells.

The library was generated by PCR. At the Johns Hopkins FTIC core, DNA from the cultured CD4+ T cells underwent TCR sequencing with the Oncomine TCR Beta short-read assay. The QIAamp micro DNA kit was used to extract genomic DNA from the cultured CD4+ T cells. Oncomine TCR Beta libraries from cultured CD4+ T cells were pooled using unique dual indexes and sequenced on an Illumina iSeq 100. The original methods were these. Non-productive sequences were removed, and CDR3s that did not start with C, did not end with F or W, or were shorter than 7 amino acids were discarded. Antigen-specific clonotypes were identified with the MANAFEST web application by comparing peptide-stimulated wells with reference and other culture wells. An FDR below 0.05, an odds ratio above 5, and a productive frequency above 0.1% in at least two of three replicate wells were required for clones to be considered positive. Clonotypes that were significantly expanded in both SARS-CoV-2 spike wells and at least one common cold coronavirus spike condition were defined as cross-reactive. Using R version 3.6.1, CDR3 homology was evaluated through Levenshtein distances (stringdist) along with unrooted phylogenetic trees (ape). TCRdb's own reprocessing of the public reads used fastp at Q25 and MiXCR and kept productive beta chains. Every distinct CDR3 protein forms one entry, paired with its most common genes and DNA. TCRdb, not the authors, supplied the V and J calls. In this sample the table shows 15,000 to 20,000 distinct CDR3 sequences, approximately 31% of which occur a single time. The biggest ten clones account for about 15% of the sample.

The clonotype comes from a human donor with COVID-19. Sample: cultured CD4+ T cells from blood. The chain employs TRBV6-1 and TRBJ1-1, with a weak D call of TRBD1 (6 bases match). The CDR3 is CASSEGRTAGTEAFF. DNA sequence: TGTGCCAGTTCGGAGGGGCGGACAGCGGGTACTGAAGCTTTCTTT.